A single sample gave rise to the 28 T cell receptor beta chains below, sequenced in a study of shared clonotypes between healthy human individuals. The protocol was immunoSEQ multiplex PCR, while the TCRdb copy is restricted to in-frame clones and leaves out a portion. The sample contains some 2,000,000 clones, roughly 94% of which appear only once. What was sequenced was naive CD4+ T cells sorted from blood. Specified subset: CD45RA+ positively selected. The receptors originated from a young man in good health.

V usage is TRBV6-9 and J usage is TRBJ2-7; no clear D. The CDR3 runs 19 residues. Trimming shortened V by 5 bases and J by 2 bases, and 28 bases separated the two germline ends. Germline V gene sequence: CDR1 MNHGY, CDR2 SVAAGI. The CDR3 DNA sequence: TGTGCCAGCAGTCGTGTGGCTATGCGTAGGGTTCGGGTCCCCTACGAGCAGTACTTC. Translation gives CASSRVAMRRVRVPYEQYF.

The chain carries TRBV5-1 and TRBJ1-3, with no clear D. The V gene lost 0 bases and the J gene lost 4 bases, with 8 bases spanning the gap. CDR1 and CDR2 from the germline V gene are SGHRS and YFSETQ. This CDR3 is 14 amino acids long. In DNA, the CDR3 is TGCGCCAGCAGCTTGGGCTCGGTGGGAAACACCATATATTTT. It translates to CASSLGSVGNTIYF. The entire variable domain, with the rest obtained from reference TRBV5-1 and TRBJ1-3, is as follows: KAGVTQTPRYLIKTRGQQVTLSCSPISGHRSVSWYQQTPGQGLQFLFEYFSETQRNKGNFPGRFSGRQFSNSRSEMNVSTLELGDSALYLCASSLGSVGNTIYFGEGSWLTVV.

This sequence joins TRBV5-1 and TRBJ2-7, with D perhaps being TRBD1 or TRBD2 (5 bases each). CDR3 size: 15 residues. Germline V gene data show CDR1 as SGHRS and CDR2 as YFSETQ. V was pared by 6 bases and J by 3 bases, with 19 bases between. CDR3 loop: CASTPRTGAGYEQYF. CDR3 DNA sequence: TGCGCCAGCACCCCAAGGACCGGGGCGGGCTACGAGCAGTACTTC.

CDR3 in DNA: TGCGCCAGCAGCCAAGGAAGGGACAGTACTAATGAAAAACTGTTTTTT. Amino acids: CASSQGRDSTNEKLFF. The chain is built from TRBV4-1 and TRBJ1-4; TRBD1 agrees at 7 bases. The CDR3 loop spans 16 amino acids. The germline V gene has CDR1 MGHRA and CDR2 YSYEKL. Trimming at V came to 1 base and at J to 2 bases, leaving 4 bases not matched to a gene.

The chain joins TRBV11-2 to TRBJ2-2, with 9 bases lining up with TRBD2. V lost 1 base, J lost 6 bases, and 6 bases stayed unmatched. Germline assignment: CDR1 SGHAT and CDR2 FQNNGV. CDR3 length: 16 amino acids. The CDR3 sequence: CASSLGRGLAPGELFF. The CDR3 DNA sequence: TGTGCCAGCAGCTTAGGAAGGGGACTAGCTCCCGGGGAGCTGTTTTTT.

This sequence joins TRBV30 and TRBJ2-1, with 12 bases matching TRBD2. Looked up from germline, CDR1 is GTSNPN and CDR2 is SVGIG (reference sequence). The CDR3 spans 19 residues. V lost 2 bases and J lost 1; bases outside the gene matches: 12. This CDR3 reads CAWSLFLTSGSESYNEQFF. The CDR3 nucleotides read TGTGCCTGGAGTTTGTTTCTGACTAGCGGGAGTGAGTCCTACAATGAGCAGTTCTTC.

The chain employs TRBV11-3 and TRBJ2-1; the match to TRBD2 covers 7 bases. Germline assignment: CDR1 SGHNT and CDR2 YENEEA. This CDR3 region has 15 residues. V gave up 2 bases and J gave up 4 bases; unmatched junction bases: 5. CDR3: CASSLRGSGYNEQFF. The CDR3 DNA reads as TGTGCCAGCAGCTTACGCGGGAGCGGGTACAATGAGCAGTTCTTC.

The chain recombines TRBV5-1 with TRBJ1-1, with TRBD1 matching over 7 bases. The germline gives CDR1 SGHRS, CDR2 YFSETQ. The CDR3 is 14 residues long. V lost 0 bases and J lost 4; bases outside the gene matches: 3. The CDR3 is CASSLEAGGTEAFF. DNA of the CDR3: TGCGCCAGCAGCTTGGAGGCAGGGGGCACTGAAGCTTTCTTT.

As to this clone: Other nucleotide sequences in the sample specify the same CDR3. The genes are TRBV28 and TRBJ1-4, with D unresolved. The ends were cut back, 3 bases at V and 8 bases at J, with 4 bases in the middle. Germline V gene data show CDR1 as MDHEN and CDR2 as SYDVKM. This CDR3 contains 11 residues. The DNA of the CDR3 is TGTGCCAGCAGTTTGCGGGAAAAACTGTTTTTT. It translates to CASSLREKLFF.

This rearrangement joins TRBV7-9 to TRBJ2-1; D uncertain. The CDR3 consists of 10 residues. The germline V gene has CDR1 SEHNR and CDR2 FQNEAQ (reference sequence). Trimming removed 5 bases from V and 8 bases from J, with 4 bases in between. This CDR3 reads CASSEYEQFF. Written as DNA, the CDR3 is TGTGCCAGCAGCGAATATGAGCAGTTCTTC.

This clone was found once. This chain links TRBV6-1 with TRBJ2-7; a possible D gene is TRBD2 (6 bases). The CDR3 runs 15 residues. Germline lookup yields CDR1 MNHNS and CDR2 SASEGT. Trimming left V 7 bases short and J 4 bases short, with 20 bases between. The CDR3 region is CASTPGPNGGYEQYF. The CDR3 DNA is TGTGCCAGCACCCCGGGACCCAACGGGGGATACGAGCAGTACTTC.

This clone has a handful of counts. The CDR3 DNA follows: TGTGCCAGTAGTGCCAGGGGGGGCGGCACTGAAGCTTTCTTT. It encodes CASSARGGGTEAFF. The V gene is TRBV19, the J gene TRBJ1-1; 7 bases line up with TRBD1. The germline V gene has CDR1 LNHDA and CDR2 SQIVND (reference sequence). Germline trimming cut 5 bases from V and 4 bases from J; bases unmatched to any gene: 7. The CDR3 is made up of 14 amino acids.

This clone was counted a single time. Distinct nucleotide sequences in the sample also encode this CDR3. The genes are TRBV9 and TRBJ2-7; weak D call: TRBD2 (5 bases). The CDR3 loop spans 14 amino acids. Per germline, CDR1 SGDLS and CDR2 YYNGEE. Trimming took 4 bases from V and 0 from J, leaving 11 bases between them. CDR3 sequence reads: CASSPLGSSYEQYF. The CDR3 DNA reads TGTGCCAGCAGCCCGTTGGGGAGCTCCTACGAGCAGTACTTC.

This chain connects TRBV9 to TRBJ2-2; D not certain. The germline CDR1 and CDR2 sequences are SGDLS and YYNGEE. The CDR3 is 12 amino acids. Deletions cut 0 bases from V and 8 bases from J, with 5 bases between. This CDR3 reads CASSVALGELFF. CDR3 coding DNA: TGTGCCAGCAGCGTAGCTCTGGGGGAGCTGTTTTTT.

The chain recombines TRBV10-3 with TRBJ1-5; D may be TRBD1 (6 bases). Trimming pared 3 bases from V and 9 bases from J, leaving 15 bases between. Germline-derived CDR1 and CDR2 are ENHRY and SYGVKD. The CDR3 loop spans 14 amino acids. Written as DNA, the CDR3 is TGTGCCATCAGTGAAGGGACGGGGGCGAGGCCCCAGCATTTT. This gives the protein CAISEGTGARPQHF.

The chain uses TRBV4-1 and TRBJ1-4; a possible D gene is TRBD1 (6 bases). CDR3 size: 15 residues. Germline values: CDR1 MGHRA, CDR2 YSYEKL. Trimming removed 4 bases at V and 4 bases at J, with 13 bases between. CDR3 nucleotides: TGCGCCAGCAGCCTGAGTCAGGGGTTTAATGAAAAACTGTTTTTT. Its translation: CASSLSQGFNEKLFF.

This clone was found a few times. The chain recombines TRBV4-1 with TRBJ2-7; D gene uncertain. Trimming took 0 bases from V and 3 from J, leaving 15 bases between them. Germline CDR1 and CDR2: MGHRA and YSYEKL. CDR3 length equals 16 residues. The CDR3 region is CASSQESTAVGYEQYF. The CDR3 bases are TGCGCCAGCAGCCAAGAGTCGACGGCCGTGGGCTACGAGCAGTACTTC.

In DNA form, the CDR3 reads TGTGCCATCAGTAAAATAGGGACGGGGAACACTGAAGCTTTCTTT. Translated, it gives CAISKIGTGNTEAFF. V usage is TRBV10-3 and J usage is TRBJ1-1, with D possibly being TRBD1 (5 bases). V lost 5 bases and J 1 base, leaving 14 bases between the germline ends. The CDR3 loop spans 15 amino acids. CDR1 is ENHRY and CDR2 is SYGVKD in the germline V gene.

A note on this clone: The sample contains more than one DNA sequence encoding this CDR3. The chain recombines TRBV5-1 with TRBJ1-1; D is perhaps TRBD1 (5 bases). The CDR3 spans 15 residues. Germline assignment: CDR1 SGHRS and CDR2 YFSETQ. Trimming removed 0 bases from V and 0 bases from J, with 9 bases in between. The CDR3 region has the DNA TGCGCCAGCAGCTTGGGGTCAGGGATGAACACTGAAGCTTTCTTT. As protein: CASSLGSGMNTEAFF.

The rearrangement joins TRBV5-6 to TRBJ1-3; the match to TRBD1 covers 10 bases. CDR3 length: 16 residues. The germline CDR1 and CDR2 sequences are SGHDT and YYEEEE. The J segment lost 7 bases and the V segment lost 3 bases, leaving 10 bases of the junction unmatched. CDR3 DNA: TGTGCCAGCAGCTCCGGGACAGGGGATCGGACTAACACCATATATTTT. Residues: CASSSGTGDRTNTIYF.

The rearrangement uses TRBV9 and TRBJ1-2, with D possibly matching TRBD1 (6 bases). The CDR3 has 13 amino acids. Trimming removed 3 bases at V and 3 bases at J, with 9 bases between. The germline gives CDR1 SGDLS, CDR2 YYNGEE. The CDR3 sequence: CASSGGPDYGYTF. In DNA form, the CDR3 reads TGTGCCAGCAGCGGGGGGCCTGACTATGGCTACACCTTC.

The CDR3 DNA is TGTGCCAGCAGGTGGTTCGGGCAGGGGGTCGACGAGCAGTACTTC. Translated, it gives CASRWFGQGVDEQYF. The V and J genes are TRBV27 and TRBJ2-7; 7 nucleotides line up with TRBD1. Trimming at V came to 6 bases and at J to 5 bases, leaving 13 bases not matched to a gene. Germline V gives CDR1 MNHEY, CDR2 SMNVEV (reference sequence). This CDR3 is 15 amino acids long.

The CDR3 sequence: CASSFSLLTGRLSGEQFF. CDR3 nucleotides: TGTGCCAGCAGCTTCTCCCTACTCACAGGGAGACTCTCCGGTGAGCAGTTCTTC. This chain connects TRBV7-9 to TRBJ2-1; D might be TRBD1 (6 bases). The V end lost 3 bases, the J end lost 9 bases, and 27 bases lay between the germline ends. The CDR3 length is 18 residues. Looked up from germline, CDR1 is SEHNR and CDR2 is FQNEAQ (reference sequence).

V and J are TRBV27 and TRBJ2-7, with D possibly matching TRBD2 (5 bases). The V end lost 7 bases, the J end lost 1 base, and 17 bases lay between the germline ends. From germline, CDR1 is MNHEY and CDR2 SMNVEV (reference sequence). The length of the CDR3 is 15 residues. The CDR3 protein is CASMRRRDSSYEQYF. In nucleotides, the CDR3 is TGTGCCAGCATGAGGCGCCGGGATTCATCCTACGAGCAGTACTTC.

The chain has TRBV6-1 and TRBJ1-2; TRBD1 matches at 8 bases. Germline V gene lookup returns CDR1 MNHNS and CDR2 SASEGT. The CDR3 is 18 residues long. V shed 1 base, J shed 2 bases, and the junction held 12 bases outside the gene matches. The CDR3 region is CASSEGQGLIRGNYGYTF. The CDR3 DNA reads TGTGCCAGCAGTGAAGGACAGGGGTTGATTCGCGGCAACTATGGCTACACCTTC.

The gene calls are TRBV2 and TRBJ1-5; D unresolved. CDR1 and CDR2 (germline): SNHLY, FYNNEI. Trimming took 4 bases from V and 0 from J, leaving 4 bases between them. CDR3 size: 13 residues. The CDR3 reads CASSGPSNQPQHF. The CDR3 nucleotides are TGTGCCAGCAGTGGACCTAGCAATCAGCCCCAGCATTTT.

The rearrangement links TRBV28 to TRBJ2-7; D unclear. CDR1 and CDR2 (germline): MDHEN, SYDVKM. V was shortened by 7 bases and J by 11 bases, with 21 bases between the two germline ends. The CDR3 is 13 amino acids. CDR3 amino acids: CASTSPRSWWKYF. In nucleotides, the CDR3 is TGTGCCAGCACCTCCCCCCGCTCTTGGTGGAAGTACTTC.

The chain is built from TRBV6-4 and TRBJ1-6; D is uncertain. Germline-derived CDR1 and CDR2 are MRHNA and SNTAGT. The CDR3 is 13 amino acids. Deletions cut 2 bases from V and 8 bases from J, with 7 bases between. The CDR3 DNA reads as TGTGCCAGCAGTGACGTCCTGGATTCACCCCTCCACTTT. It yields the protein CASSDVLDSPLHF.